This TCR beta chain was captured by sequencing in a study of T cells in Graves' hyperthyroidism and ophthalmopathy. Germline V gene data show CDR1 as SEHNR and CDR2 as FQNEAQ (reference sequence). The CDR3 length is 12 residues. Deletions cut 6 bases from V and 5 bases from J, with 10 bases between. The study based diagnoses on clinical symptoms, serum thyroxine and TRAb, thyroid ultrasound and orbital computed tomography. RNA transcripts provided the source from which TCR beta CDR3 regions were amplified. First-round RT-PCR with HTBI primers amplified the TCR CDR3 region. Using its own MiXCR run on the multiplex PCR reads, TCRdb lists one record per CDR3 protein. The sample yields over 450,000 distinct CDR3 sequences, under 20% seen once.

Input material: blood. The chain joins TRBV7-9 to TRBJ2-5, with D tentatively TRBD2 (5 bases). The clonotype originates from a woman younger than 30 with Graves' ophthalmopathy. CDR3 DNA sequence: TGTGCCAGCAGGATCGGCGGGGAGACCCAGTACTTC. Its translation is CASRIGGETQYF.